The 8 T cell receptor beta chains reported below all come from one sample, sequenced in a study of human T cells and chemical hapten exposure listed by TCRdb under 2021. The method behind the library was RACE. Instrument on record: NextSeq 500. The raw public data were reprocessed by TCRdb itself: fastp quality trimming at Q25, MiXCR clonotype calling, in-frame beta chains only. Rows merge per CDR3 protein into single entries with the most common DNA and genes. Here the sample has about 100,000 distinct CDR3 sequences; over 10% occur a single time. The ten most abundant clones make up 2.5% to 4% of the sample. This specimen's time point label, per the study, means: patch test 2, 6 weeks after DPC sensitization. The treatment or condition tag for this specimen amounts to: therapeutic diphenylcyclopropenone sensitization with weekly scalp DPC. Sequenced here: whole blood, sampled in connection with sensitization to the hapten diphenylcyclopropenone (DPC). These receptors all come from a middle-aged woman with alopecia areata. Some clones in this sample may be carry-over from other donors' samples.

This clonotype was recorded many times. The chain uses TRBV7-2 and TRBJ2-3; 8 bases are shared with TRBD1. The CDR3 covers 17 residues. CDR1 is SGHTA and CDR2 is FQGNSA in the germline V gene. V trimming: 1 base; J trimming: 0 bases; junction bases outside the gene matches: 6. CDR3 residues: CASSLVSGGGSTDTQYF. The CDR3 nucleotides read TGTGCCAGCAGCTTAGTTTCAGGGGGCGGTAGCACAGATACGCAGTATTTT.

This rearrangement joins TRBV6-6 to TRBJ2-5; unclear D gene. Trimming left V 5 bases short and J 7 bases short, with 14 bases between. The CDR3 sequence is 13 residues long. Germline CDR1 and CDR2: MNHNY and SVGAGI (reference sequence). CDR3 sequence (DNA): TGTGCCAGCAGTCCCCTCGGCGTGGGGACCCAGTACTTC. Translated: CASSPLGVGTQYF.

This clonotype was recorded at least ten times. The rearrangement links TRBV29-1 to TRBJ2-7; D possibly corresponds to TRBD1 (6 bases). Trimming took off 5 bases at V and 5 bases at J, with 10 bases between the two ends. CDR3 length: 11 residues. Germline CDR1 is SQVTM and CDR2 is ANQGSEA. The CDR3 is CSVKTGHEQYF. DNA for the CDR3: TGCAGCGTTAAAACAGGGCACGAGCAGTACTTC.

The V gene is TRBV12-5, the J gene TRBJ1-1; 7 bases fit TRBD1. Germline V gene sequence: CDR1 LGHNT, CDR2 FRNRAP. Unmatched junction bases numbered 7, after V lost 1 base and J lost 8 bases. The CDR3 has 14 residues. This CDR3 reads CASGLGETGIEAFF. The CDR3 DNA sequence: TGTGCTAGTGGTTTGGGCGAGACAGGGATCGAAGCTTTCTTT.

This chain links TRBV9 with TRBJ2-5; TRBD2 is a possible D gene (6 bases). Germline V gives CDR1 SGDLS, CDR2 YYNGEE. CDR3 length: 14 amino acids. Trimming pared 4 bases from V and 4 bases from J, leaving 14 bases between. The CDR3 loop is CASSSSDGGETQYF. The CDR3 region has the DNA TGTGCCAGCAGCTCTAGCGATGGTGGAGAGACCCAGTACTTC. The full variable domain, rest sourced from reference TRBV9 and TRBJ2-5, is DSGVTQTPKHLITATGQRVTLRCSPRSGDLSVYWYQQSLDQGLQFLIQYYNGEERAKGNILERFSAQQFPDLHSELNLSSLELGDSALYFCASSSSDGGETQYFGPGTRLLVL.

V gene TRBV5-1 combines with J gene TRBJ2-7; 10 nucleotides agree with TRBD2. V gave up 5 bases and J gave up 2 bases; unmatched junction bases: 10. Germline V gives CDR1 SGHRS, CDR2 YFSETQ. This CDR3 is 16 amino acids long. The CDR3 DNA is TGCGCCAGCAGACCCGGGCGGACTAGCGGCACCTACGAGCAGTACTTC. It codes for CASRPGRTSGTYEQYF.

This clonotype was counted a few times. This chain links TRBV25-1 with TRBJ1-1, with D tentatively TRBD1 (6 bases). The germline V gene has CDR1 MGHDK and CDR2 SYGVNS. Trimming removed 6 bases from V and 11 bases from J, with 13 bases in between. This CDR3 has 11 amino acids. The CDR3 here is CASSYGQQAFF. The CDR3 DNA reads TGTGCCAGCAGCTACGGACAGCAGGCTTTCTTT.

The chain joins TRBV7-2 to TRBJ2-1, with 11 positions matching TRBD1. This CDR3 has 17 residues. J was trimmed by 7 bases and V by 2 bases; bases with no gene match: 10. The germline gives CDR1 SGHTA, CDR2 FQGNSA. CDR3 nucleotide sequence: TGTGCCAGCAGCTTATCAAGCGGACAGGGGGCTAAGAATGAGCAGTTCTTC. Translation: CASSLSSGQGAKNEQFF.